This T cell receptor beta chain was retrieved from a study of blood T cell repertoires in COVID-19. Study-wide background: Sites across the United States, Italy and Spain contributed samples from acute and convalescent COVID-19.

Participants were aged roughly 18 to 90 years, lived in 20 to 30 US areas, and enrolled virtually. This CDR3 has 17 amino acids. Per germline, CDR1 LNHDA and CDR2 SQIVND (reference sequence). V shed 1 base and J 7 bases; nucleotides not matched to a gene: 8. Source study methods: Amplification from reference gene primers served as the basis for estimated nucleated cell counts. Sequencing was performed with immunoSEQ multiplex PCR; in TCRdb, only in-frame clones are kept and a portion is missing. V, J and clone size reflect that table, while D and trimming were determined from the DNA. The profile shows 300,000 to 500,000 clones, 88% of them singletons.

The sample was PBMCs or T cells enriched from blood (not recorded which). The chain links TRBV19 to TRBJ2-1, with TRBD2 identical over 12 bases. This TCR was sampled from a woman between 40 and 55 years old with acute COVID-19. The CDR3 loop reads CASSIGPSGGAKNEQFF. As DNA, the CDR3 is TGTGCCAGTAGTATAGGTCCTAGCGGGGGGGCGAAAAATGAGCAGTTCTTC.